A selection of T cell receptor beta chains follows, all from one sample in a study of response to subunit inactivated influenza vaccine. TCRdb passed the RT-PCR reads through MiXCR, listing each CDR3 protein once. The sample includes under 550,000 distinct CDR3 sequences, around 8% of them seen just once. This specimen was PBMCs from blood, taken about 24 months after vaccination. The receptors derive from a man between 50 and 75 years old who received an inactivated influenza vaccine. CDR3s include the opening cysteine and the closing phenylalanine or tryptophan. A D gene is named only where the DNA matches it firmly. Size tells how often a clone was seen (once, few, many) or the class of an expanded clone, and some rows leave it out.

J: TRBJ1-1
size: many
V: TRBV9
D: -
CDR3: CASSVTWSTEAFF
DNA: TGTGCCAGCAGCGTCACATGGAGTACTGAAGCTTTCTTT

J: TRBJ2-1
size: many
V: TRBV7-8
D: -
CDR3: CASSPGGVNEQFF
DNA: TGTGCCAGCAGCCCCGGGGGAGTCAATGAGCAGTTCTTC

J: TRBJ1-1
size: -
V: TRBV7-9
D: -
CDR3: CASAPQGMNTEAFF
DNA: TGTGCCAGCGCCCCCCAGGGTATGAACACTGAAGCTTTCTTT

J: TRBJ2-1
size: few
V: TRBV6-2/TRBV6-3
D: -
CDR3: CASSRLNGEQFF
DNA: TGTGCCAGCAGCAGACTTAATGGTGAGCAGTTCTTC

J: TRBJ1-2
size: -
V: TRBV4-3
D: -
CDR3: CASSQDLGVLAGYTF
DNA: TGCGCCAGCAGCCAAGATCTTGGGGTCTTGGCTGGCTACACCTTC

J: TRBJ2-5
size: -
V: TRBV6-5
D: -
CDR3: CASSYSSGLETQYF
DNA: TGTGCCAGCAGTTATAGTTCAGGCTTGGAGACCCAGTACTTC

J: TRBJ2-5
size: -
V: TRBV30
D: TRBD1
CDR3: CAWDLDRGQGETQYF
DNA: TGTGCCTGGGACCTGGACAGGGGGCAAGGAGAGACCCAGTACTTC

J: TRBJ1-5
size: -
V: TRBV20-1
D: -
CDR3: CSAQRVWDQPQHF
DNA: TGCAGTGCCCAGAGGGTTTGGGATCAGCCCCAGCATTTT

J: TRBJ1-5
size: many
V: TRBV15
D: -
CDR3: CATSRGVSDPPQHF
DNA: TGTGCCACCAGCAGAGGAGTCTCGGATCCGCCCCAGCATTTT

J: TRBJ1-5
size: -
V: TRBV9
D: TRBD1
CDR3: CASSYGQGSNQPQHF
DNA: TGTGCCAGCAGCTACGGACAGGGTAGCAATCAGCCCCAGCATTTT

J: TRBJ2-7
size: few
V: TRBV2
D: -
CDR3: CASSIRQTYEQYF
DNA: TGTGCCAGCAGCATTCGACAGACCTACGAGCAGTACTTC

J: TRBJ2-5
size: -
V: TRBV10-3
D: TRBD1
CDR3: CTISVQGGAETQYF
DNA: TGTACCATCAGTGTCCAAGGGGGCGCGGAGACCCAGTACTTC

J: TRBJ2-7
size: few
V: TRBV7-9
D: -
CDR3: CASSLVGPGEEQYF
DNA: TGTGCCAGCAGCTTAGTAGGCCCAGGGGAAGAGCAGTACTTC

J: TRBJ2-1
size: many
V: TRBV6-2/TRBV6-3
D: -
CDR3: CASTHRSWYGSYNEQFF
DNA: TGTGCCAGCACTCATAGATCCTGGTACGGTTCCTACAATGAGCAGTTCTTC

J: TRBJ2-1
size: -
V: TRBV5-1
D: -
CDR3: CASSLEYNEQFF
DNA: TGCGCCAGCAGCTTAGAATACAATGAGCAGTTCTTC

J: TRBJ2-2
size: -
V: TRBV28
D: -
CDR3: CACQTSNTGELFF
DNA: TGTGCCTGCCAGACTTCGAACACCGGGGAGCTGTTTTTT